A single sample is the source of the 9 T cell receptor beta chains below, sequenced in a study of T cell clonotyping in hematopoietic cell transplantation. Produced via immunoSEQ multiplex PCR; TCRdb's table is partial and in-frame only. The sample shows over 2,000 clones, approximately 80% of them seen only once. This specimen consisted of PBMCs, obtained 100 days after allogeneic stem cell transplant. These receptor sequences come from a male patient aged 45-59 years who had an allogeneic stem cell transplant from a related donor, so the T cells may come from the graft donor. Some clones in this sample may be carry-over from other donors' samples.

This rearrangement joins TRBV25-1 to TRBJ1-1; D is unclear. The CDR3 totals 15 residues. The germline V gene encodes CDR1 MGHDK and CDR2 SYGVNS. V lost 3 bases, J lost 1 base, and 12 bases lay in between. CDR3 in amino acids: CASSDHLRGNTEAFF. DNA of the CDR3: TGTGCCAGCAGTGATCATCTGCGGGGGAACACTGAAGCTTTCTTT.

CDR3 nucleotide sequence: TGTGCCAGCAGAAGACTAGCGGGAGTCCCCGGGGAGCTGTTTTTT. It encodes CASRRLAGVPGELFF. The gene calls are TRBV7-2 and TRBJ2-2; 12 bases agree with TRBD2. V gave up 6 bases and J gave up 6 bases; unmatched junction bases: 5. The CDR3 extends over 15 amino acids. Germline CDR1 SGHTA, CDR2 FQGNSA.

CDR3 DNA: TGTGCCAGCAGTTGGGGGAATGCAGATACGCAGTATTTT. It is translated as CASSWGNADTQYF. The chain combines TRBV27 with TRBJ2-3, with D perhaps being TRBD1 or TRBD2 (5 bases each). Germline assignment: CDR1 MNHEY and CDR2 SMNVEV (reference sequence). The V end lost 4 bases, the J end lost 4 bases, and 9 bases lay between the germline ends. This CDR3 contains 13 residues.

The V gene is TRBV5-1, the J gene TRBJ2-3; 8 bases fit TRBD2. Germline values: CDR1 SGHRS, CDR2 YFSETQ. This CDR3 is built from 16 residues. The V segment lost 1 base and the J segment 5 bases; nucleotides outside the gene matches: 9. The CDR3 nucleotides read TGCGCCAGCAGCTTGAACTTCGGACTAGCCAAAGATACGCAGTATTTT. Encoded protein: CASSLNFGLAKDTQYF.

J is TRBJ2-7 and V is TRBV9; possible D gene TRBD1, 6 bases. Trimming stripped 1 base from V and 0 bases from J, with 11 bases between. Germline V gives CDR1 SGDLS, CDR2 YYNGEE. There are 15 residues in the CDR3. Here the CDR3 DNA reads TGTGCCAGCAGCGTAAGCACAGGGAGCTCCTACGAGCAGTACTTC. This sequence encodes CASSVSTGSSYEQYF.

J is TRBJ1-1 and V is TRBV29-1; D call uncertain. The germline V gene has CDR1 SQVTM and CDR2 ANQGSEA. The CDR3 sequence is 11 residues long. V lost 8 bases, J lost 2 bases, and 9 bases lay in between. The CDR3, as DNA: TGCAGCTCCCTGGGTAACACTGAAGCTTTCTTT. It yields the protein CSSLGNTEAFF.

CDR3 coding DNA: TGTGCCACCAGGGACAGGGGAGCTGGGCAGCCCCAGCATTTT. Encoded protein: CATRDRGAGQPQHF. This sequence joins TRBV15 and TRBJ1-5, with 9 bases fitting TRBD1. The CDR3 contains 14 residues. Germline assignment: CDR1 LNHNV and CDR2 YYDKDF (reference sequence). The V and J ends lost 6 bases and 7 bases, in that order; junction bases with no gene match: 7.

V is TRBV19 and J is TRBJ2-1; 12 bases fit TRBD2. CDR1 is LNHDA and CDR2 is SQIVND in the germline V gene (reference sequence). With V trimmed by 3 bases and J by 4 bases, 1 base remained unmatched. CDR3 length: 15 amino acids. Here the CDR3 DNA reads TGTGCCAGTAGTATGACTAGCGGGGGATACAATGAGCAGTTCTTC. This encodes CASSMTSGGYNEQFF.

This chain joins TRBV4-1 and TRBJ1-3, with TRBD2 identical over 8 bases. The DNA matches TRBJ2-2 better at its end, which makes the J call doubtful. Germline assignment: CDR1 MGHRA and CDR2 YSYEKL. CDR3 length equals 16 residues. In DNA form, the CDR3 reads TGCGCCAGCAGCGCTGTAGCGGGAACGAACACCGGGGAGCTGTTTTTT. Translation: CASSAVAGTNTGELFF.